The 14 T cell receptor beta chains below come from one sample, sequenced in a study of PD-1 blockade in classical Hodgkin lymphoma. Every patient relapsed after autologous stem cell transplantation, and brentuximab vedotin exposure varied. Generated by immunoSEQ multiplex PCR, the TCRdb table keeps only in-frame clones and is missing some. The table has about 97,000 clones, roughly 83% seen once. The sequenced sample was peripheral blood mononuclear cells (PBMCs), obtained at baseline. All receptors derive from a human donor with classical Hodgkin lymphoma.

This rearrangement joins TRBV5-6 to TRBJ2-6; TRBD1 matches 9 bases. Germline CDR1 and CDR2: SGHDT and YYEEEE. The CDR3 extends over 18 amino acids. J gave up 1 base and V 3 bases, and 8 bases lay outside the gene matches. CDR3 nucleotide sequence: TGTGCCAGCAGCTCCCTCGGACAGGGGAAATCTGGGGCCAACGTCCTGACTTTC. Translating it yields CASSSLGQGKSGANVLTF.

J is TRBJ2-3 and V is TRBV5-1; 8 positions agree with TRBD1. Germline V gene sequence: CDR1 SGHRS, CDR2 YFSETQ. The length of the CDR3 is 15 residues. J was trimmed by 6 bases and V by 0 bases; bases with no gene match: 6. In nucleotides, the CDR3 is TGCGCCAGCAGCTTGGAACAGGGGGTGTGGGATACGCAGTATTTT. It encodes CASSLEQGVWDTQYF.

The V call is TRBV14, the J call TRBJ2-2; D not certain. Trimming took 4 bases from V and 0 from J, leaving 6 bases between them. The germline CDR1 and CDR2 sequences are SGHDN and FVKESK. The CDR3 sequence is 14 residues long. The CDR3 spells CASSLNTNTGELFF. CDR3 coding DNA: TGTGCCAGCAGCCTGAACACGAACACCGGGGAGCTGTTTTTT.

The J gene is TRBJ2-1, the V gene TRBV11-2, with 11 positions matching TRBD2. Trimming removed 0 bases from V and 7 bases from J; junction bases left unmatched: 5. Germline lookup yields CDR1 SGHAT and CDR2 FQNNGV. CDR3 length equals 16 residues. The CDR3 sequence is CASSLDHRLAGNEQFF. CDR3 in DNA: TGTGCCAGCAGCTTAGACCATCGACTAGCGGGGAATGAGCAGTTCTTC.

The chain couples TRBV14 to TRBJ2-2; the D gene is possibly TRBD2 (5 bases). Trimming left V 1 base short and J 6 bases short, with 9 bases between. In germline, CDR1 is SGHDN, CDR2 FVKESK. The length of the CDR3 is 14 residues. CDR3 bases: TGTGCCAGCAGCCAAGTTTTGGGAGCCGGGGAGCTGTTTTTT. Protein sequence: CASSQVLGAGELFF. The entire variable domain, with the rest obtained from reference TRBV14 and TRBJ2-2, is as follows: EAGVTQFPSHSVIEKGQTVTLRCDPISGHDNLYWYRRVMGKEIKFLLHFVKESKQDESGMPNNRFLAERTGGTYSTLKVQPAELEDSGVYFCASSQVLGAGELFFGEGSRLTVL.

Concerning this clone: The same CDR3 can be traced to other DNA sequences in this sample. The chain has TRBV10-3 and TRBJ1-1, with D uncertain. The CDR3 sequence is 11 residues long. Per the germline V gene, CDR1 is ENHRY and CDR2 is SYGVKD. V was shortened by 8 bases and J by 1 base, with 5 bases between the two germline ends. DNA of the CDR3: TGTGCCATCGGCACGAACACTGAAGCTTTCTTT. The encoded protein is CAIGTNTEAFF.

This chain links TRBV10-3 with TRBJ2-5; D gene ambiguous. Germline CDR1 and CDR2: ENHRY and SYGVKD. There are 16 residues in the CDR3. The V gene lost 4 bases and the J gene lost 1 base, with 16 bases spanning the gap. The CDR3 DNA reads TGTGCCATCAGTGGGTTTTCGAGCGACACCCAAGAGACCCAGTACTTC. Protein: CAISGFSSDTQETQYF.

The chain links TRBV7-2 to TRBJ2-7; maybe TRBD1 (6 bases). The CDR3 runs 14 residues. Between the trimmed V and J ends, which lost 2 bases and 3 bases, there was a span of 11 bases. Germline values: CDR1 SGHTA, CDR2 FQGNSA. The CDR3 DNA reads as TGTGCCAGCAGCTTACGGGACAAGAACTACGAGCAGTACTTC. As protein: CASSLRDKNYEQYF.

The CDR3 reads CASSLGTSGRGAKNIQYF. The CDR3 DNA reads TGTGCCAGCAGCTTAGGGACTAGCGGTCGAGGGGCCAAAAACATTCAGTACTTC. The chain joins TRBV7-9 to TRBJ2-4; 10 bases are a match to TRBD2. This CDR3 is 18 amino acids long. CDR1 and CDR2 from the germline V gene are SEHNR and FQNEAQ (reference sequence). The junction had 7 bases not matched to a gene; V was cut back by 1 base and J by 1 base. Combining the CDR3 with reference TRBV7-9 and TRBJ2-4 gives the whole variable domain DTGVSQNPRHKITKRGQNVTFRCDPISEHNRLYWYRQTLGQGPEFLTYFQNEAQLEKSRLLSDRFSAERPKGSFSTLEIQRTEQGDSAMYLCASSLGTSGRGAKNIQYFGAGTRLSVL.

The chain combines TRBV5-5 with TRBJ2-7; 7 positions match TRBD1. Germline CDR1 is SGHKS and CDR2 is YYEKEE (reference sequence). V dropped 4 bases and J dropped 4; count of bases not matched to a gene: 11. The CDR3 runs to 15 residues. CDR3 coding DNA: TGTGCCAGCAGCGTGACTCCGGGACAGCATTACGAGCAGTACTTC. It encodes CASSVTPGQHYEQYF.

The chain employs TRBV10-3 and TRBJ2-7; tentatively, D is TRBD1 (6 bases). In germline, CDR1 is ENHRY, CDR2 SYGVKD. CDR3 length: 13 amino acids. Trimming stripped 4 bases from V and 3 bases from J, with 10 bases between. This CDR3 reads CAISGRTDYEQYF. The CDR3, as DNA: TGTGCCATCAGTGGCAGGACAGACTACGAGCAGTACTTC.

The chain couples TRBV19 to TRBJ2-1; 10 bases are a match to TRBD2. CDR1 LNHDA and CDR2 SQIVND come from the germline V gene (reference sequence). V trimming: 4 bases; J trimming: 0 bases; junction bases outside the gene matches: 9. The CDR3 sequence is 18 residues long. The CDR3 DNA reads TGTGCCAGTAGTAAAGGGCTAGCGGGAGTGGGCTCCTACAATGAGCAGTTCTTC. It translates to CASSKGLAGVGSYNEQFF.

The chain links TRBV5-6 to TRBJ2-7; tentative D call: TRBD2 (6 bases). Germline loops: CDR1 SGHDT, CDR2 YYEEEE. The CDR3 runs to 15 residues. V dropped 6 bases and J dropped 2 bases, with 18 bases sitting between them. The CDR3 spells CASKTSEGGAYEQYF. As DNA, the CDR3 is TGTGCCAGCAAAACCTCGGAGGGAGGCGCCTACGAGCAGTACTTC.

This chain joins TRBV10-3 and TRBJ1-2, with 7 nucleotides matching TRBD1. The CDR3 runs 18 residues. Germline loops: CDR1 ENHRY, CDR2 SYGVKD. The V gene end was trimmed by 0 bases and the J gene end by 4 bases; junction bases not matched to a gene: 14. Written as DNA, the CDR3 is TGTGCCATCAGTGAGTCTCTTAACCTCAGACAGGGAGGCTATGGCTACACCTTC. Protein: CAISESLNLRQGGYGYTF.